The subject of this entry is one T cell receptor beta chain. The authors ran a second PCR of 7 to 11 cycles using a sample-barcoded 5' primer and a J-beta primer mix. MiXCR, applied by TCRdb to the 5' RACE reads, yields one record per CDR3 protein. The sample lists roughly 800,000 distinct CDR3 sequences; approximately 25% were seen once. The germline CDR1 and CDR2 sequences are SGHTA and FQGNSA. Between the trimmed V and J ends, which lost 3 bases and 1 base, there was a span of 9 bases. This CDR3 comprises 14 residues. The sample is drawn from a study of blood T cells in healthy people across ages. These data were likewise used in another study, on T cells of mothers and their children. Per that study: M1S, a second-PCR primer, added sample barcodes and 2-4 random nucleotides. Reads recorded for TCR beta CDR3 numbered over 8 million per mother and several million per child.

The chain has TRBV7-2 and TRBJ1-1; D not certain. The source is a boy aged 5-17 years in good health. The material sequenced was blood. The CDR3 DNA sequence: TGTGCCAGCAGCTTGAGGGCCGGGAACACTGAAGCTTTCTTT. Its translation is CASSLRAGNTEAFF.